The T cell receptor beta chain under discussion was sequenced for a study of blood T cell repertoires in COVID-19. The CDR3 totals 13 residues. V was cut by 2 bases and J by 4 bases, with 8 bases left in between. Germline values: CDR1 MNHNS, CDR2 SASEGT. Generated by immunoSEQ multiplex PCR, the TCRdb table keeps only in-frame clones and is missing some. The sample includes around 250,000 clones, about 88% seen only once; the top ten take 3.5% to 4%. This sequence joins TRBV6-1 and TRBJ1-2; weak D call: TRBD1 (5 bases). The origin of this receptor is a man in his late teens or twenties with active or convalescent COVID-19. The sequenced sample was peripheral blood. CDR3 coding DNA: TGTGCCAGCAGTGAAAGACAGATCTATGGCTACACCTTC. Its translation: CASSERQIYGYTF.